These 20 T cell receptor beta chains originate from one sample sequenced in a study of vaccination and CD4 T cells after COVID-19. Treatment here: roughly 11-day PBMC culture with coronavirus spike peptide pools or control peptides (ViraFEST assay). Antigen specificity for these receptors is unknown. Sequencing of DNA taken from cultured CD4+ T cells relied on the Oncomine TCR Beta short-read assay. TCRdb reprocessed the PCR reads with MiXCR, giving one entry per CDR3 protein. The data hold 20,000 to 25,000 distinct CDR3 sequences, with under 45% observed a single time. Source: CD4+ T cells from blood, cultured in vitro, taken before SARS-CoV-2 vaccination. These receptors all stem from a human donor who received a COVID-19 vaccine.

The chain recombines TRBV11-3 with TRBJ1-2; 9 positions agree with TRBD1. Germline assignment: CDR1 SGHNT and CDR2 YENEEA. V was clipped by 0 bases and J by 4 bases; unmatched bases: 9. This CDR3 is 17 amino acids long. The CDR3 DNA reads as TGTGCCAGCAGCTTAGATTTACGGACAGGGGAGGGCTATGGCTACACCTTC. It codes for CASSLDLRTGEGYGYTF.

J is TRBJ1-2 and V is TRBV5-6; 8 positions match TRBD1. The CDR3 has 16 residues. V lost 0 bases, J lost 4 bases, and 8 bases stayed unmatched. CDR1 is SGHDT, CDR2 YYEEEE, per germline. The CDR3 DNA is TGTGCCAGCAGCTTGGACAGGGGGGCGCCAGTCTATGGCTACACCTTC. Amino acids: CASSLDRGAPVYGYTF.

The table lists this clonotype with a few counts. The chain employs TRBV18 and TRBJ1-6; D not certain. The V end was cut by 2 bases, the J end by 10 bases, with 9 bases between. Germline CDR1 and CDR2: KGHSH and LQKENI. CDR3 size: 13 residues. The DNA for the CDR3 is TGTGCCAGCTCACCAGAGGCGGTCTCACCCCTCCACTTT. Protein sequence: CASSPEAVSPLHF.

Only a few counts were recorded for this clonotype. CDR3 in DNA: TGCAGCGTTGGAATCATCATGGGGGAGCAGTACTTC. As protein: CSVGIIMGEQYF. V gene TRBV29-1 combines with J gene TRBJ2-7; D is undetermined. The V gene's germline CDR1 is SQVTM and CDR2 ANQGSEA. The CDR3 runs to 12 residues. The V end lost 4 bases, the J end lost 7 bases, and 14 bases lay between the germline ends.

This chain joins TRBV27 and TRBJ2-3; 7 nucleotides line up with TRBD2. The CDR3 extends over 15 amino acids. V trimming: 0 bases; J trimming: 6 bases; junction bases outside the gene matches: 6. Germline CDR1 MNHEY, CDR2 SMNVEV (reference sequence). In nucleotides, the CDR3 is TGTGCCAGCAGTTTATCGCTCTTACTAGCGGATACGCAGTATTTT. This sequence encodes CASSLSLLLADTQYF.

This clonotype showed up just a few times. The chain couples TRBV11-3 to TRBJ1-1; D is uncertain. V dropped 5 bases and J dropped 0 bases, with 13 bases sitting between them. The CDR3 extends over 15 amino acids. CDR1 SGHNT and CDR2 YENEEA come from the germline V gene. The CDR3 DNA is TGTGCCAGCAGCCCCTCGCCTAATATGAACACTGAAGCTTTCTTT. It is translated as CASSPSPNMNTEAFF.

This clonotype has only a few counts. The CDR3 DNA is TGTGCCAGCAGTGAAGTCACAGGGGTTGGCTACACCTTC. Its protein product is CASSEVTGVGYTF. The chain links TRBV6-1 to TRBJ1-2; TRBD1 matches 7 bases. Losses at the gene ends were 1 base for V and 7 bases for J; bases not matched to a gene: 3. Germline CDR1 is MNHNS and CDR2 is SASEGT. The CDR3 runs 13 residues.

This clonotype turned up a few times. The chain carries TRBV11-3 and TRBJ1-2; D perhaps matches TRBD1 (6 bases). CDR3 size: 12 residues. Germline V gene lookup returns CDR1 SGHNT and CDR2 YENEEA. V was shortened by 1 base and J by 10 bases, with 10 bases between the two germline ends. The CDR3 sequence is CASSLGPGAYTF. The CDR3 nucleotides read TGTGCCAGCAGCTTAGGGCCAGGGGCCTACACCTTC.

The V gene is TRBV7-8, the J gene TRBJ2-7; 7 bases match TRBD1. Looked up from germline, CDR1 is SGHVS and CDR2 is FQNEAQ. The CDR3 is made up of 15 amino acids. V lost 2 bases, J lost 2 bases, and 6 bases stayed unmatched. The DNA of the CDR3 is TGTGCCAGCAGCTTATCCAGGGGACAGACCTACGAGCAGTACTTC. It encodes CASSLSRGQTYEQYF.

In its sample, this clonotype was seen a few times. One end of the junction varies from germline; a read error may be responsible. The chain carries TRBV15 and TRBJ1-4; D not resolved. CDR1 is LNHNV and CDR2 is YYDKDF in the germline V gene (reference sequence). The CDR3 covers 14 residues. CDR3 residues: CATSRDRQAASEIF. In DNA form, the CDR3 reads TGTGCCACCAGCAGAGATCGCCAGGCCGCTTCCGAGATTTTT.

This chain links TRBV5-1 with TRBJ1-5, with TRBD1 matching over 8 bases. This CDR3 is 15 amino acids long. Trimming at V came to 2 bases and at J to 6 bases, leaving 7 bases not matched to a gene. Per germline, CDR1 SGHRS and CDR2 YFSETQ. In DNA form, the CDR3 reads TGCGCCAGCAGCTTAACGACAGGGGCCGGTCAGCCCCAGCATTTT. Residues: CASSLTTGAGQPQHF.

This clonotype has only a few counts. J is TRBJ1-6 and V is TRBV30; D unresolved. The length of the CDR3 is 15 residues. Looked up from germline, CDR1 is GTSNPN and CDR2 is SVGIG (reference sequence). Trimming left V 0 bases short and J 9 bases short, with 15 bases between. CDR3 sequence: CAWSVRLQIGSPLHF. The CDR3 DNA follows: TGTGCCTGGAGTGTACGGTTGCAGATAGGTTCACCCCTCCACTTT.

Here the CDR3 reads CATLTGSNQPQHF. The CDR3 DNA is TGTGCCACCCTTACAGGGAGCAATCAGCCCCAGCATTTT. The chain carries TRBV28 and TRBJ1-5, with D maybe TRBD1 (6 bases). The CDR3 has 13 residues. The germline V and J ends were trimmed by 10 bases and 1 base, with 11 bases remaining between them. Per germline, CDR1 MDHEN and CDR2 SYDVKM.

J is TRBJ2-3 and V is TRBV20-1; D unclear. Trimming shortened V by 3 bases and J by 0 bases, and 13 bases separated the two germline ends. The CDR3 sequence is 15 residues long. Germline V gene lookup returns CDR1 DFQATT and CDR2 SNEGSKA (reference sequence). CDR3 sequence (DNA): TGCAGTGCTAGGAAAAGGACGATTAGCACAGATACGCAGTATTTT. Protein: CSARKRTISTDTQYF.

The CDR3 coding sequence is TGTGCCAGCAGCTTATGGGGCGGGGACGGTTACAATGAGCAGTTCTTC. As protein: CASSLWGGDGYNEQFF. The chain joins TRBV7-9 to TRBJ2-1; perhaps TRBD2 as D (6 bases). V shed 2 bases and J shed 4 bases, with 15 bases lying between them. The CDR3 contains 16 residues. The germline V gene has CDR1 SEHNR and CDR2 FQNEAQ (reference sequence).

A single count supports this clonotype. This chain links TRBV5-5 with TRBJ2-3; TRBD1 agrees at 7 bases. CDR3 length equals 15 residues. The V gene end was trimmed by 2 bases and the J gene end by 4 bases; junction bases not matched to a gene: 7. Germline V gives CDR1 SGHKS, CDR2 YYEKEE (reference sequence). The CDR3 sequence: CASSFQGGEADTQYF. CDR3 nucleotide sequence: TGTGCCAGCAGCTTCCAAGGGGGCGAGGCAGATACGCAGTATTTT. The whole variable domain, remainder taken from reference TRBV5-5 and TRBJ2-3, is DAGVTQSPTHLIKTRGQQVTLRCSPISGHKSVSWYQQVLGQGPQFIFQYYEKEERGRGNFPDRFSARQFPNYSSELNVNALLLGDSALYLCASSFQGGEADTQYFGPGTRLTVL.

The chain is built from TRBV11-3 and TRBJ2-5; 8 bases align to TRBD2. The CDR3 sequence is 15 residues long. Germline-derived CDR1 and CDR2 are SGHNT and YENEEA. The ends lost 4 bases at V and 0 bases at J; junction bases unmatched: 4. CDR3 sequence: CASSSGGGYQETQYF. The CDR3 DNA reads TGTGCCAGCAGCTCCGGGGGGGGGTACCAAGAGACCCAGTACTTC.

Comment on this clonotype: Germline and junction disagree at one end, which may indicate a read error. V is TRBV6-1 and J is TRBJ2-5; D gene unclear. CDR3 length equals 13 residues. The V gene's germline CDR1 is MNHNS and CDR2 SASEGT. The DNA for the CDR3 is TGCGCCAGCAGCCGGACGCCTAAAGAGACCCAGTACTTC. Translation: CASSRTPKETQYF.

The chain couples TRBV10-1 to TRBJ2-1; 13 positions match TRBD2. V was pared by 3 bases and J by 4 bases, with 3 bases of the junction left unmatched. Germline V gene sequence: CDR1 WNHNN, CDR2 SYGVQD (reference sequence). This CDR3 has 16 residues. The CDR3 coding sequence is TGCGCCAGCAGTGATTCACTAGCGGGGGGGTACAATGAGCAGTTCTTC. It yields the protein CASSDSLAGGYNEQFF.

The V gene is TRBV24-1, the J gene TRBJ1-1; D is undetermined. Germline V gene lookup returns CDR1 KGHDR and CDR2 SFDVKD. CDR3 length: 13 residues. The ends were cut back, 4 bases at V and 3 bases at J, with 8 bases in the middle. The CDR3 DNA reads TGTGCCACCAGTGACCGGTGGTACACTGAAGCTTTCTTT. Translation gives CATSDRWYTEAFF.